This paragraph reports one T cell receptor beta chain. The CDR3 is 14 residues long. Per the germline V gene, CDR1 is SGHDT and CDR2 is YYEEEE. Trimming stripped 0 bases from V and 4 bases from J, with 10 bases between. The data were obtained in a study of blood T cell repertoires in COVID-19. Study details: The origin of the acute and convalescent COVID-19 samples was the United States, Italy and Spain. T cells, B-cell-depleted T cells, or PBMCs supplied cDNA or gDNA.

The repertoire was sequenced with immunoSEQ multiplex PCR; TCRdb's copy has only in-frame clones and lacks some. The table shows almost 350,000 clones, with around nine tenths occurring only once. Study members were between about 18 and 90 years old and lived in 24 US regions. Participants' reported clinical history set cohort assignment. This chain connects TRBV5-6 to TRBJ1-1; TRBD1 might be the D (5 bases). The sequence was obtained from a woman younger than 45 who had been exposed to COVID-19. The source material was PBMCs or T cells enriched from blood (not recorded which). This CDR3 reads CASSLVGGFTEAFF. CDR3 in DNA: TGTGCCAGCAGCTTGGTCGGGGGGTTCACTGAAGCTTTCTTT.